This T cell receptor (beta chain) was captured by sequencing in a study of spatial heterogeneity in lung cancer. The wider study: As counted in raw reads, each unique TCR and UMI combination appeared more than ten times on average.

This clonotype was detected many times. Sample time point: sample taken at primary tumor resection. Samples were donated by 72 untreated early-stage non-small cell lung cancer patients. Single TCR cDNA molecules each had their own unique molecular identifier. Each CDR3 protein is one row after TCRdb ran MiXCR on the 5' RACE reads. The sample gives about 22,000 distinct CDR3 sequences, just under 6% of which show up once; about 32% is in the top ten. After removal of 0 bases from V and 1 base from J, the junction contained 1 base not matched to a gene. The germline V gene encodes CDR1 SGHNT and CDR2 YYREEE (reference sequence). This CDR3 is 15 amino acids long.

The sequencing here drew on PBMCs, taken at surgery. The TCR was taken from a male donor with early-stage non-small cell lung cancer. The chain joins TRBV5-4 to TRBJ2-1, with 7 positions matching TRBD1. The CDR3 DNA follows: TGTGCCAGCAGCTTGGAACAGGGGTCCTACAATGAGCAGTTCTTC. This codes for CASSLEQGSYNEQFF.